This T cell receptor beta chain came from a study of T cells in Graves' hyperthyroidism and ophthalmopathy. Study in general: Upon initial diagnosis and before any treatment, peripheral blood was collected. Study results and caveats: Among clonotypes expanded in thyroid above 0.001, most were also found in blood.

In its sample, this clonotype was seen many times. Its antigen is not known. From germline, CDR1 is SGHAT and CDR2 FQNNGV. Trimming shortened V by 0 bases and J by 6 bases, and 14 bases separated the two germline ends. The CDR3 has 16 amino acids. RNA transcripts yielded amplified TCR beta CDR3 regions. HTBI primers were used for first-round RT-PCR of the TCR CDR3. TCRdb processed the multiplex PCR reads anew with MiXCR; each CDR3 protein has one entry. The profile shows 250,000 to 300,000 distinct CDR3 sequences, about 18% of them singletons. The J gene is TRBJ2-2, the V gene TRBV11-2; D ambiguous. The TCR sequence derives from a woman in her sixties or seventies with Graves' ophthalmopathy. Sequenced input: blood. CDR3 sequence (DNA): TGTGCCAGCAGCTTAGATGGGGAAGGTTTGGCCGGGGAGCTGTTTTTT. Translated, it gives CASSLDGEGLAGELFF.